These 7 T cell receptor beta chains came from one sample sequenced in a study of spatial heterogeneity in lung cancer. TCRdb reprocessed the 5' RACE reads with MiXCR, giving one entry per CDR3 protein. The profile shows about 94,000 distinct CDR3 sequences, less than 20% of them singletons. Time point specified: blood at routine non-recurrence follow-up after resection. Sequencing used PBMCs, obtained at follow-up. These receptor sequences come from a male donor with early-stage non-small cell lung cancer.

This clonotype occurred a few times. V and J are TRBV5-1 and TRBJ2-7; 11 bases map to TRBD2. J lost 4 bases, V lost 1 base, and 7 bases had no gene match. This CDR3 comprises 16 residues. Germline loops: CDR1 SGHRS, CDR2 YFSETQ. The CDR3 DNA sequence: TGCGCCAGCAGCTTGAGCACTAGCGGGAGCCGGTACGAGCAGTACTTC. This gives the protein CASSLSTSGSRYEQYF.

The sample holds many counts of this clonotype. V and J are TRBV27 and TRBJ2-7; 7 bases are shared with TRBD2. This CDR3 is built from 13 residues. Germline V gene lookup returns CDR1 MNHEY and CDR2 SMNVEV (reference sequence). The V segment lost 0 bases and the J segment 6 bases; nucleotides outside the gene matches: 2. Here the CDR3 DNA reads TGTGCCAGCAGTTTATCGGCTAGCGGCGAGCAGTACTTC. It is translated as CASSLSASGEQYF.

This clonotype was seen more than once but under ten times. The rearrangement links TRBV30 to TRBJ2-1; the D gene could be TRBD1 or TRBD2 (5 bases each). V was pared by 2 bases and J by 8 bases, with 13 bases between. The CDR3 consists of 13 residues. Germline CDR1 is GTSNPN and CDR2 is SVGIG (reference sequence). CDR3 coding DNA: TGTGCCTGGAGTCCAACGAGGGGAGATGAGCAGTTCTTC. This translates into CAWSPTRGDEQFF.

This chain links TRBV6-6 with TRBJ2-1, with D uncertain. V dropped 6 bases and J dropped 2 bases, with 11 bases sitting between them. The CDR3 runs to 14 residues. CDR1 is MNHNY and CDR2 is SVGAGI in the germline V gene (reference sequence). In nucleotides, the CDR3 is TGTGCCAGCAGCCCAGGTTACCCCTACAATGAGCAGTTCTTC. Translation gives CASSPGYPYNEQFF.

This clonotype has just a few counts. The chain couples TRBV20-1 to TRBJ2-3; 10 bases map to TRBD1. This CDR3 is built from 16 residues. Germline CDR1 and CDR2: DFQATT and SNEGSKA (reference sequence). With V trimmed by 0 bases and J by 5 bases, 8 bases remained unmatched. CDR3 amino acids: CSARDSTGGRGDTQYF. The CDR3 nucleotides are TGCAGTGCTAGAGATTCGACAGGGGGCCGGGGAGATACGCAGTATTTT.

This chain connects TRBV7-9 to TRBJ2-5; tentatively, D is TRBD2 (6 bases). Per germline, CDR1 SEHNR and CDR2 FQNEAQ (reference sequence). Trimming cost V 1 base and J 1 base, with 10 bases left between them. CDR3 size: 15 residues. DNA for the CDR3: TGTGCCAGCAGCTTAGATGGGGGACTCCAAGAGACCCAGTACTTC. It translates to CASSLDGGLQETQYF.

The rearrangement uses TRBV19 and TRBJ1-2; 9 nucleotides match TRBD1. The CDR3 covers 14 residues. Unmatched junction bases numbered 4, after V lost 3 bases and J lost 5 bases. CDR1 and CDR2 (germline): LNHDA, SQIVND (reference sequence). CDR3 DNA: TGTGCCAGTAGTATGGACAGGGGCAAGTATGGCTACACCTTC. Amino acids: CASSMDRGKYGYTF.